Listed below are T cell receptor beta chains from one sample, sequenced in a study of blood T cell repertoires in COVID-19. Sequencing used immunoSEQ multiplex PCR; TCRdb keeps in-frame clones, though not all of them. The table shows 200,000 to 250,000 clones, with about nine tenths occurring only once. Sequencing input: peripheral blood. The receptors were gathered from a man in his 70s with acute or convalescent COVID-19. CDR3s include the opening cysteine and the closing phenylalanine or tryptophan. The D gene is left open where the match is weak. Clone sizes are given selectively: once, few, many, or a class where the clone is expanded.

D: NA; J: TRBJ1-5; V: TRBV2; size: NA; CDR3: CASRAQLNQPQHF; DNA: TGTGCCAGCAGGGCACAGCTAAATCAGCCCCAGCATTTT
D: NA; J: TRBJ2-5; V: TRBV12-5; size: NA; CDR3: CASGLDRTRGTQYF; DNA: TGTGCTAGTGGTTTGGACCGGACCCGGGGGACCCAGTACTTC
D: TRBD1; J: TRBJ2-1; V: TRBV9; size: NA; CDR3: CASSVATGGNEQFF; DNA: TGTGCCAGCAGCGTAGCTACAGGGGGTAATGAGCAGTTCTTC
D: NA; J: TRBJ1-2; V: TRBV28; size: NA; CDR3: CASSWGVYGYTF; DNA: TGTGCCAGCAGTTGGGGGGTCTATGGCTACACCTTC
D: TRBD2; J: TRBJ2-2; V: TRBV16; size: once; CDR3: CASSQPGLAGGTGELFF; DNA: TGTGCCAGCAGCCAACCGGGACTAGCGGGTGGCACCGGGGAGCTGTTTTTT
D: TRBD1; J: TRBJ2-1; V: TRBV11-3; size: NA; CDR3: CASSLTGGSYNEQFF; DNA: TGTGCCAGCAGCTTAACAGGGGGCTCCTACAATGAGCAGTTCTTC
D: NA; J: TRBJ2-1; V: TRBV7-2; size: NA; CDR3: CASSPPNYNEQFF; DNA: TGTGCCAGCAGCCCCCCAAACTACAATGAGCAGTTCTTC
D: NA; J: TRBJ2-3; V: TRBV7-2; size: NA; CDR3: CASSLVAKSTDTQYF; DNA: TGTGCCAGCAGCTTGGTAGCGAAAAGCACAGATACGCAGTATTTT
D: TRBD1; J: TRBJ1-5; V: TRBV19; size: NA; CDR3: CASSRTGYSQPQHF; DNA: TGTGCCAGTAGTCGGACAGGGTATAGTCAGCCCCAGCATTTT
D: TRBD1; J: TRBJ2-1; V: TRBV5-4; size: NA; CDR3: CASSLGTGNFNEQFF; DNA: TGTGCCAGCAGCTTGGGGACAGGGAACTTCAATGAGCAGTTCTTC
D: NA; J: TRBJ2-3; V: TRBV12-3/TRBV12-4; size: NA; CDR3: CASSLIETDTQYF; DNA: TGTGCCAGCAGTTTAATAGAAACAGATACGCAGTATTTT
D: TRBD1; J: TRBJ1-1; V: TRBV5-6; size: NA; CDR3: CASSLAGTGVNTEAFF; DNA: TGTGCCAGCAGCTTGGCCGGGACAGGGGTGAACACTGAAGCTTTCTTT
D: NA; J: TRBJ2-3; V: TRBV6-5; size: once; CDR3: CASLGGGAEDTQYF; DNA: TGTGCCAGCTTGGGCGGGGGCGCGGAAGATACGCAGTATTTT
D: TRBD1; J: TRBJ2-7; V: TRBV18; size: NA; CDR3: CASSPYGTVSLYEQYF; DNA: TGTGCCAGCTCACCGTACGGGACAGTTTCTCTGTACGAGCAGTACTTC
D: TRBD2; J: TRBJ2-7; V: TRBV9; size: few; CDR3: CASSSLAGVGEQYF; DNA: TGTGCCAGCAGCTCCCTAGCGGGAGTAGGTGAGCAGTACTTC
D: NA; J: TRBJ2-3; V: TRBV5-1; size: NA; CDR3: CASSLPRGSDTQYF; DNA: TGCGCCAGCAGCTTGCCACGAGGGTCTGATACGCAGTATTTT
D: TRBD1; J: TRBJ2-1; V: TRBV10-3; size: NA; CDR3: CAISESTQGNNEQFF; DNA: TGTGCCATCAGTGAGTCGACACAGGGGAACAATGAGCAGTTCTTC
D: TRBD1; J: TRBJ1-2; V: TRBV28; size: NA; CDR3: CASSAQGLRGGYTF; DNA: TGTGCCAGCAGTGCACAGGGGCTAAGGGGCGGCTACACCTTC
D: TRBD1; J: TRBJ1-2; V: TRBV28; size: NA; CDR3: CASITGGSYGYTF; DNA: TGTGCCAGCATCACAGGGGGCAGCTATGGCTACACCTTC
D: NA; J: TRBJ1-3; V: TRBV28; size: NA; CDR3: CASSEPGAYSGNTIYF; DNA: TGTGCCAGCAGTGAACCAGGGGCGTATTCTGGAAACACCATATATTTT
D: NA; J: TRBJ2-7; V: TRBV6-2/TRBV6-3; size: once; CDR3: CASSSAYEQYF; DNA: TGTGCCAGCAGTTCCGCCTACGAGCAGTACTTC
D: TRBD2; J: TRBJ2-2; V: TRBV11-2; size: NA; CDR3: CASSSLAGPNTGELFF; DNA: TGTGCCAGCAGCTCTCTAGCGGGACCAAACACCGGGGAGCTGTTTTTT
D: TRBD1; J: TRBJ1-2; V: TRBV19; size: NA; CDR3: CASAGQGAMRYGYTF; DNA: TGTGCCAGCGCGGGACAGGGGGCGATGAGATATGGCTACACCTTC
D: NA; J: TRBJ2-5; V: TRBV6-5; size: NA; CDR3: CASSRRGFQETQYF; DNA: TGTGCCAGCTCTCGGAGGGGATTTCAAGAGACCCAGTACTTC
D: TRBD1; J: TRBJ2-3; V: TRBV4-3; size: NA; CDR3: CASSPESGTGSDTQYF; DNA: TGCGCCAGCAGCCCCGAATCCGGGACAGGGTCGGATACGCAGTATTTT
D: NA; J: TRBJ1-1; V: TRBV18; size: NA; CDR3: CASSPQEGLNTEAFF; DNA: TGTGCCAGCTCACCACAGGAGGGCTTGAACACTGAAGCTTTCTTT
D: TRBD1; J: TRBJ2-7; V: TRBV10-1; size: once; CDR3: CAGGQGKDEQYF; DNA: TGCGCCGGGGGACAGGGAAAGGACGAGCAGTACTTC
D: NA; J: TRBJ1-1; V: TRBV18; size: NA; CDR3: CASSQQKNTEAFF; DNA: TGTGCCAGCTCACAACAGAAGAACACTGAAGCTTTCTTT
D: NA; J: TRBJ2-7; V: TRBV11-2; size: few; CDR3: CASTPSYEQYF; DNA: TGTGCCAGCACTCCTTCCTACGAGCAGTACTTC
D: TRBD1; J: TRBJ1-2; V: TRBV6-5; size: NA; CDR3: CASSRSGTGTFGTF; DNA: TGTGCCAGCAGCCGGTCGGGGACAGGAACTTTCGGCACCTTC
D: NA; J: TRBJ1-2; V: TRBV6-5; size: NA; CDR3: CASRSTEVYGYTF; DNA: TGTGCCAGCAGGTCGACAGAAGTCTATGGCTACACCTTC
D: TRBD1; J: TRBJ2-2; V: TRBV6-5; size: NA; CDR3: CASSYSTGAGELFF; DNA: TGTGCCAGCAGTTACTCGACAGGGGCCGGGGAGCTGTTTTTT
D: NA; J: TRBJ1-5; V: TRBV5-5; size: NA; CDR3: CASSLQGLFSQPQHF; DNA: TGTGCCAGCAGCTTGCAGGGCTTGTTTAGTCAGCCCCAGCATTTT
D: NA; J: TRBJ1-6; V: TRBV5-1; size: few; CDR3: CASSSLRDSPLHF; DNA: TGCGCCAGCAGCTCCTTAAGAGATTCACCCCTCCACTTT
D: TRBD2; J: TRBJ2-5; V: TRBV3-1/TRBV3-2; size: NA; CDR3: CASSSSGRSQETQYF; DNA: TGTGCCAGCAGCTCTAGCGGGAGGTCCCAAGAGACCCAGTACTTC
D: NA; J: TRBJ1-3; V: TRBV10-3; size: NA; CDR3: CAISGIAPSSGNTIYF; DNA: TGTGCCATCTCCGGGATTGCCCCATCCTCTGGAAACACCATATATTTT
D: NA; J: TRBJ1-1; V: TRBV29-1; size: NA; CDR3: CSVGHGGTEAFF; DNA: TGCAGCGTTGGTCATGGAGGGACTGAAGCTTTCTTT
D: NA; J: TRBJ1-2; V: TRBV28; size: NA; CDR3: CASSLEGVDYGYTF; DNA: TGTGCCAGCAGTTTAGAGGGTGTGGACTATGGCTACACCTTC
D: NA; J: TRBJ2-3; V: TRBV19; size: once; CDR3: CASKDRSTDTQYF; DNA: TGTGCCAGTAAGGACAGATCCACAGATACGCAGTATTTT